Listed here are 25 T cell receptor beta chains from one sample, sequenced in a study of control samples from healthy donors and cancer patients (dated by TCRdb to the early 2020s). The library was generated by the immunoSEQ multiplex PCR assay. In its TCRdb copy, this immuneACCESS table keeps in-frame sequences only and misses some clones. Where compared with another copy, unresolved V genes explain less than half of these, and the others have no known cause. The sample table lists 90,000 to 150,000 clones, more than 75% of them with a count of one. The top ten clones comprise 9.5% to 13% of the sample. Specimen: blood. The receptors originated from a man aged 30-40 years in good health.

This clone occurred a few times. V gene TRBV30 combines with J gene TRBJ2-5, with 12 bases lining up with TRBD2. CDR3 length: 14 residues. V shed 2 bases, J shed 3 bases, and the junction held 1 base outside the gene matches. The V gene's germline CDR1 is GTSNPN and CDR2 SVGIG (reference sequence). CDR3 loop: CAWSRLAGEETQYF. DNA of the CDR3: TGTGCCTGGAGTCGACTAGCGGGGGAAGAGACCCAGTACTTC.

The rearrangement uses TRBV6-4 and TRBJ2-2; 8 bases agree with TRBD1. This CDR3 is built from 16 residues. In germline, CDR1 is MRHNA, CDR2 SNTAGT. Trimming took 3 bases from V and 3 from J; bases not matched to a gene: 6. DNA for the CDR3: TGTGCCAGCAGTGAAAAAGGACAGGGTTACACCGGGGAGCTGTTTTTT. Its translation: CASSEKGQGYTGELFF.

This sequence joins TRBV29-1 and TRBJ2-5; possible D gene TRBD2, 5 bases. This CDR3 is 12 amino acids long. Per the germline V gene, CDR1 is SQVTM and CDR2 is ANQGSEA. The germline V and J ends were trimmed by 4 bases and 4 bases, with 10 bases remaining between them. CDR3 bases: TGCAGCGTTGTAGGGAGAGGAGAGACCCAGTACTTC. Protein sequence: CSVVGRGETQYF.

The chain carries TRBV2 and TRBJ1-2; tentative D call: TRBD1 (6 bases). The germline V gene has CDR1 SNHLY and CDR2 FYNNEI. The V end was cut by 6 bases, the J end by 4 bases, with 15 bases between. This CDR3 comprises 14 residues. CDR3 nucleotides: TGTGCCAGCAGCCGGGAGGGACAAGGCTATGGCTACACCTTC. This encodes CASSREGQGYGYTF.

Worth noting for this clone: The sample holds other DNA sequences that translate to the same CDR3. The genes are TRBV29-1 and TRBJ1-1; the D is unclear. Per the germline V gene, CDR1 is SQVTM and CDR2 is ANQGSEA. CDR3 size: 9 residues. V gave up 6 bases and J gave up 3 bases, with 2 bases separating them. Here the CDR3 reads CSVDTEAFF. For the CDR3, the DNA is TGCAGCGTGGACACTGAAGCTTTCTTT.

The chain is built from TRBV2 and TRBJ1-2, with D possibly being TRBD1 (5 bases). CDR3 size: 15 residues. Per the germline V gene, CDR1 is SNHLY and CDR2 is FYNNEI. V was pared by 0 bases and J by 1 base, with 9 bases between. The DNA of the CDR3 is TGTGCCAGCAGTGAAGCAGCAGGGAGTAACTATGGCTACACCTTC. This sequence encodes CASSEAAGSNYGYTF. The whole variable domain, filled in from reference TRBV2 and TRBJ1-2, reads EPEVTQTPSHQVTQMGQEVILRCVPISNHLYFYWYRQILGQKVEFLVSFYNNEISEKSEIFDDQFSVERPDGSNFTLKIRSTKLEDSAMYFCASSEAAGSNYGYTFGSGTRLTVV.

This CDR3 reads CASSPRGTLDTQYF. In DNA, the CDR3 is TGTGCCAGCAGCCCCCGAGGGACATTAGATACGCAGTATTTT. The chain uses TRBV9 and TRBJ2-3; tentatively, D is TRBD1 (6 bases). The CDR3 spans 14 residues. The germline V and J ends were trimmed by 4 bases and 5 bases, with 14 bases remaining between them. The germline V gene has CDR1 SGDLS and CDR2 YYNGEE.

The chain couples TRBV12-3 or TRBV12-4 to TRBJ1-2; D remains unclear. Trimming removed 3 bases at V and 8 bases at J, with 10 bases between. The CDR3 spans 12 residues. CDR3 in amino acids: CASSLSPAGYTF. The DNA of the CDR3 is TGTGCCAGCAGTTTGTCTCCTGCCGGCTACACCTTC.

V is TRBV29-1 and J is TRBJ1-1; perhaps TRBD1 as D (5 bases). The CDR3 has 12 amino acids. Germline V CDR1 and CDR2: SQVTM, ANQGSEA. V lost 3 bases and J 6 bases, leaving 11 bases between the germline ends. Written as DNA, the CDR3 is TGCAGCGTTGAGGGGCGCGGGGCTGAAGCTTTCTTT. Its translation: CSVEGRGAEAFF.

This chain joins TRBV7-9 and TRBJ1-1; D is unclear. The CDR3 consists of 14 residues. Between the trimmed V and J ends, which lost 0 bases and 3 bases, there was a span of 8 bases. Germline CDR1 SEHNR, CDR2 FQNEAQ (reference sequence). The CDR3, as DNA: TGTGCCAGCAGCTTAGCCCTAAAATACACTGAAGCTTTCTTT. It codes for CASSLALKYTEAFF. The whole variable domain, filled in from reference TRBV7-9 and TRBJ1-1, reads DTGVSQNPRHKITKRGQNVTFRCDPISEHNRLYWYRQTLGQGPEFLTYFQNEAQLEKSRLLSDRFSAERPKGSFSTLEIQRTEQGDSAMYLCASSLALKYTEAFFGQGTRLTVV.

The V call is TRBV2, the J call TRBJ1-3; 10 positions agree with TRBD1. Germline V gene data show CDR1 as SNHLY and CDR2 as FYNNEI. The J segment lost 1 base and the V segment lost 6 bases, leaving 9 bases of the junction unmatched. There are 17 residues in the CDR3. The CDR3 DNA sequence: TGTGCCAGCAGCGCGCTGGGACAGGGGATGTCTGGAAACACCATATATTTT. This codes for CASSALGQGMSGNTIYF.

The rearrangement uses TRBV2 and TRBJ2-1, with D perhaps TRBD1 (6 bases). Trimming left V 3 bases short and J 2 bases short, with 11 bases between. Germline CDR1 is SNHLY and CDR2 is FYNNEI. The CDR3 runs to 15 residues. The CDR3 nucleotides are TGTGCCAGCAGTGATTCGGGACAAACCTACAATGAGCAGTTCTTC. Translated, it gives CASSDSGQTYNEQFF.

The V call is TRBV5-4, the J call TRBJ1-1, with unresolved D. The CDR3 sequence is 15 residues long. The germline V and J ends were trimmed by 0 bases and 3 bases, with 12 bases remaining between them. The V gene's germline CDR1 is SGHNT and CDR2 YYREEE (reference sequence). In nucleotides, the CDR3 is TGTGCCAGCAGCTTGGATCAGGCTCCCCACACTGAAGCTTTCTTT. This sequence encodes CASSLDQAPHTEAFF.

The V and J genes are TRBV6-6 and TRBJ1-5, with D tentatively TRBD1 (5 bases). This CDR3 comprises 14 residues. V was cut by 8 bases and J by 0 bases, with 11 bases left in between. Germline V gene data show CDR1 as MNHNY and CDR2 as SVGAGI (reference sequence). The CDR3 DNA reads TGTGCCAGCGGGGGGATCTATAGCAATCAGCCCCAGCATTTT. It specifies CASGGIYSNQPQHF.

The chain links TRBV6-5 to TRBJ1-2, with D possibly TRBD1 on 5 matching bases. CDR1 and CDR2 (germline): MNHEY, SVGAGI. The CDR3 totals 14 residues. Trimming removed 5 bases at V and 4 bases at J, with 14 bases between. The DNA of the CDR3 is TGTGCCAGCAGTCGGTTCGGGACTTTCTATGGCTACACCTTC. This encodes CASSRFGTFYGYTF.

V and J are TRBV9 and TRBJ2-2, with 10 nucleotides matching TRBD1. CDR3 length: 15 amino acids. V trimming: 0 bases; J trimming: 6 bases; junction bases outside the gene matches: 2. Germline assignment: CDR1 SGDLS and CDR2 YYNGEE. The CDR3 DNA reads TGTGCCAGCAGCGTAGAGGGACAGGGGTCCGGGGAGCTGTTTTTT. Translation: CASSVEGQGSGELFF. Combining the CDR3 with reference TRBV9 and TRBJ2-2 gives the whole variable domain DSGVTQTPKHLITATGQRVTLRCSPRSGDLSVYWYQQSLDQGLQFLIQYYNGEERAKGNILERFSAQQFPDLHSELNLSSLELGDSALYFCASSVEGQGSGELFFGEGSRLTVL.

This chain links TRBV19 with TRBJ1-2; D may be TRBD1 (6 bases). Germline assignment: CDR1 LNHDA and CDR2 SQIVND (reference sequence). V lost 3 bases to trimming and J lost 0 bases, with 17 bases between them. There are 17 residues in the CDR3. The CDR3 DNA reads as TGTGCCAGTAGTATCACAGGGTGGGACACCTCTAACTATGGCTACACCTTC. Its translation: CASSITGWDTSNYGYTF.

V is TRBV6-6 and J is TRBJ2-5; 9 bases fit TRBD1. Looked up from germline, CDR1 is MNHNY and CDR2 is SVGAGI (reference sequence). The CDR3 runs to 13 residues. After removal of 5 bases from V and 5 bases from J, the junction contained 3 bases not matched to a gene. DNA for the CDR3: TGTGCCAGCAGTAACAGGGGGCTGGAGACCCAGTACTTC. Its protein is CASSNRGLETQYF.

The chain combines TRBV6-5 with TRBJ1-1; D remains unclear. V dropped 8 bases and J dropped 1 base, with 14 bases sitting between them. The CDR3 has 14 amino acids. From germline, CDR1 is MNHEY and CDR2 SVGAGI. CDR3 bases: TGTGCCAGCGAAAAGGGTGTTACGAACACTGAAGCTTTCTTT. Its protein is CASEKGVTNTEAFF.

The chain recombines TRBV19 with TRBJ1-6; a possible D gene is TRBD1 (5 bases). This CDR3 contains 18 residues. V was cut by 1 base and J by 0 bases, with 13 bases left in between. Germline V gives CDR1 LNHDA, CDR2 SQIVND (reference sequence). Here the CDR3 reads CASSIGGPISSYNSPLHF. The CDR3 DNA reads as TGTGCCAGTAGTATAGGGGGCCCGATCAGCTCCTATAATTCACCCCTCCACTTT.

The V gene is TRBV5-6, the J gene TRBJ2-2, with D perhaps TRBD1 (6 bases). CDR3 length equals 18 residues. Trimming removed 4 bases at V and 4 bases at J, with 23 bases between. From germline, CDR1 is SGHDT and CDR2 YYEEEE. The CDR3 coding sequence is TGTGCCAGCAGCCCAATGTACTCCAGGGGAGAGGGCACCGGGGAGCTGTTTTTT. Translated, it gives CASSPMYSRGEGTGELFF. The complete variable domain, with remaining parts taken from reference TRBV5-6 and TRBJ2-2, reads DAGVTQSPTHLIKTRGQQVTLRCSPKSGHDTVSWYQQALGQGPQFIFQYYEEEERQRGNFPDRFSGHQFPNYSSELNVNALLLGDSALYLCASSPMYSRGEGTGELFFGEGSRLTVL.

The CDR3 spells CASSPGTGVGNTIYF. CDR3 coding DNA: TGCGCCAGCAGCCCGGGGACAGGGGTTGGAAACACCATATATTTT. The chain employs TRBV4-1 and TRBJ1-3, with 10 bases aligning to TRBD1. The trim removed 4 bases at V and 3 bases at J, leaving 3 bases unmatched. Germline loops: CDR1 MGHRA, CDR2 YSYEKL. The CDR3 runs 15 residues.

J is TRBJ2-3 and V is TRBV10-3; 12 nucleotides line up with TRBD1. Per germline, CDR1 ENHRY and CDR2 SYGVKD. V lost 4 bases to trimming and J lost 5 bases; unmatched junction nucleotides: 4. The length of the CDR3 is 15 residues. The CDR3 nucleotides read TGTGCCATCAGTGGAGGGGACAGGGGGCAAGATACGCAGTATTTT. Its translation: CAISGGDRGQDTQYF.

The chain is built from TRBV2 and TRBJ2-4; tentatively, D is TRBD1 or TRBD2 (6 bases each). V was trimmed by 5 bases and J by 9 bases, leaving 14 bases between them. This CDR3 is 13 amino acids long. Germline V gene data show CDR1 as SNHLY and CDR2 as FYNNEI. CDR3 loop: CASSRGGFPIQYF. The CDR3 DNA reads as TGTGCCAGCAGTCGAGGGGGGTTCCCCATTCAGTACTTC.

The chain is built from TRBV24-1 and TRBJ2-4, with a tentative D call TRBD1 (6 bases). The CDR3 extends over 15 amino acids. With 3 bases removed from V and 6 bases from J, the gap between germline ends came to 14 bases. Germline lookup yields CDR1 KGHDR and CDR2 SFDVKD. The CDR3 region has the DNA TGTGCCACCAGTGATGCCAGGGTAGGGGGAAACATTCAGTACTTC. This translates into CATSDARVGGNIQYF.